This TCR beta chain was retrieved from a study of Ad26.COV2.S vaccination and SARS-CoV-2 variants. In the study overall: Once, or twice with 56 days between doses, Ad26.COV2.S was given intramuscularly. Overall study findings and caveats: Vaccine recipients posted higher spike-specific TCR breadth than their placebo counterparts.

The V gene's germline CDR1 is MDHEN and CDR2 SYDVKM. Trimming took off 4 bases at V and 6 bases at J, with 19 bases between the two ends. This CDR3 has 16 residues. The method was immunoSEQ multiplex PCR; TCRdb's version includes in-frame clones alone and lacks a portion of them. The sample carries around 420,000 clones, roughly 90% recorded once. Regarding this clone: Its matching antigen is unknown.

Stated treatment: around 19 received Ad26.COV2.S at low or high dose, single or two shots; about 5 received placebo; per-sample allocation not given. Samples analyzed were those drawn on day 63 after the first vaccine or placebo injection. The sample was peripheral blood, taken in a trial of Ad26.COV2.S vaccine versus placebo. The source of this sequence is a person between 18 and 65 years old who received the Ad26.COV2.S COVID-19 vaccine or a placebo. The rearrangement uses TRBV28 and TRBJ1-3; D might be TRBD1 (5 bases). CDR3: CASSSGGRDAENTIYF. CDR3 bases: TGTGCCAGCAGTTCCGGAGGCCGGGACGCAGAAAACACCATATATTTT.